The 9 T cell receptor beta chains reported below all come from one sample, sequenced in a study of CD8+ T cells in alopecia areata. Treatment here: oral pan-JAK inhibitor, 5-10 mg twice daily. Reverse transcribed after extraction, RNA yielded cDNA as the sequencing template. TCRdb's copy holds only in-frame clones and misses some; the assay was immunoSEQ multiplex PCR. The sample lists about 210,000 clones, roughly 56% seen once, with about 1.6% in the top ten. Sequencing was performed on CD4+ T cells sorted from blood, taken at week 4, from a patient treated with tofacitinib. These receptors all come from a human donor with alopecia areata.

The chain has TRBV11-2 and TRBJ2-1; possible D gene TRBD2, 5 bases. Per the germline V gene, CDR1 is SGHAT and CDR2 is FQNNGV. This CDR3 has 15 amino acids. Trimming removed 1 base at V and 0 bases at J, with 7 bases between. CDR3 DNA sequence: TGTGCCAGCAGCTTAGCTAGCAGCTCCTACAATGAGCAGTTCTTC. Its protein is CASSLASSSYNEQFF.

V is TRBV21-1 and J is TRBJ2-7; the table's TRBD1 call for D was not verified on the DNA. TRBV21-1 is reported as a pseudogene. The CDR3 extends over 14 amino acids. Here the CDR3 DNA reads TGTGCCAGCAGCAAATCTGACACCTCCTACGAGCAGTACTTC. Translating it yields CASSKSDTSYEQYF.

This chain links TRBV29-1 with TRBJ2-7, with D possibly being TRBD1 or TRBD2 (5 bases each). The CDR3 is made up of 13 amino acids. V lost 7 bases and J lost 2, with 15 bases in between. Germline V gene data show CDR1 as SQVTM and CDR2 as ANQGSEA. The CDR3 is CSGGTADPYEQYF. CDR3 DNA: TGCAGCGGAGGGACCGCGGACCCCTACGAGCAGTACTTC.

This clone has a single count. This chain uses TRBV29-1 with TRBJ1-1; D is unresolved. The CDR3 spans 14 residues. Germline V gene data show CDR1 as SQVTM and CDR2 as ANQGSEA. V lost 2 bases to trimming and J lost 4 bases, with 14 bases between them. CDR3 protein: CSVERVARRTEAFF. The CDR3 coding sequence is TGCAGCGTTGAAAGGGTGGCCCGACGCACTGAAGCTTTCTTT.

The CDR3 reads CASTLQTSTDTQYF. The CDR3 DNA is TGTGCCAGCACGCTACAAACTAGCACAGATACGCAGTATTTT. This sequence joins TRBV7-9 and TRBJ2-3, with no clear D. Trimming took 7 bases from V and 0 from J, leaving 11 bases between them. The CDR3 is 14 amino acids. Germline loops: CDR1 SEHNR, CDR2 FQNEAQ (reference sequence).

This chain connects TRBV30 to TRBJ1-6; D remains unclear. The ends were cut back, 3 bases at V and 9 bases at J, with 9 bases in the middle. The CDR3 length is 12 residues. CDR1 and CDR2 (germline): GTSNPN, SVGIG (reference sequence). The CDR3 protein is CAWSDQPSPLHF. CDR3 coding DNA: TGTGCCTGGAGCGACCAACCTTCACCCCTCCACTTT.

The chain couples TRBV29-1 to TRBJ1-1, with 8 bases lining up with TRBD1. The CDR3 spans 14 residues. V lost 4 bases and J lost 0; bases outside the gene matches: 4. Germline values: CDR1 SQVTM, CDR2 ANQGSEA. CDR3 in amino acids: CSVVTGAMNTEAFF. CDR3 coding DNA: TGCAGCGTTGTGACAGGGGCCATGAACACTGAAGCTTTCTTT.

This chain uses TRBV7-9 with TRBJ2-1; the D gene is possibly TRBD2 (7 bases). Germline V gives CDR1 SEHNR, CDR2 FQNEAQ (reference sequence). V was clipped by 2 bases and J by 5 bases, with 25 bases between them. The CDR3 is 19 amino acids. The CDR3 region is CASSLISGGGRLPNNEQFF. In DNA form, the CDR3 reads TGTGCCAGCAGCTTAATTTCCGGGGGCGGGAGACTCCCCAACAATGAGCAGTTCTTC.

CDR3 sequence: CSARWGNEQYF. For the CDR3, the DNA is TGCAGTGCTAGGTGGGGGAACGAGCAGTACTTC. The rearrangement links TRBV20-1 to TRBJ2-7; D assignment may be TRBD1 or TRBD2 (5 bases each). This CDR3 spans 11 amino acids. CDR1 and CDR2 from the germline V gene are DFQATT and SNEGSKA (reference sequence). Trimming left V 3 bases short and J 5 bases short, with 8 bases between.